This TCR beta chain is drawn from a study of T cell responses to AZD1222 COVID-19 vaccine. This clone was picked up one time. Antigen: not known. TCRdb's table, derived via immunoSEQ multiplex PCR, lists solely in-frame clones and lacks some. The table has over 120,000 clones, about 82% seen once. Whether given at about 4 or about 12 weeks, second doses were pooled. Findings and caveats of the study: Two doses of AZD1222 preceded a rise in Spike-specific TCR breadth and depth. Repertoire samples came only from after the peak T cell response.

Trimming left V 4 bases short and J 0 bases short, with 7 bases between. This CDR3 comprises 14 residues. The germline V gene has CDR1 MNHEY and CDR2 SMNVEV (reference sequence). The chain has TRBV27 and TRBJ1-5; no definite D call. The sample here was peripheral blood, taken 28 days after the second AZD1222 dose. This clonotype was obtained from an adult who received the AZD1222 COVID-19 vaccine. The CDR3 DNA reads TGTGCCAGCAGTTGGGGTGGTAGCAATCAGCCCCAGCATTTT. This sequence encodes CASSWGGSNQPQHF.